Sequencing of this T cell receptor (beta chain) was carried out in a study of early T cells in non-severe SARS-CoV-2 infection. Study context: Chains from this unsorted whole-blood bulk RNA could not be paired. The study, taken as a whole, reports: Matching against VDJdb likely underestimated virus-specific expansions, favoring anti-spike CD8.

There are a few counts of this clonotype. Antigen unknown. Individual cDNA molecules were tagged with unique molecular identifiers, the study reported. TCRdb recomputed calls from the 5' RACE reads with MiXCR, one row per CDR3 protein. The sample lists around 93,000 distinct CDR3 sequences, roughly 12% occurring once. Trimming cost V 3 bases and J 7 bases, with 8 bases left between them. The CDR3 consists of 12 residues. CDR1 and CDR2 (germline): MDHEN, SYDVKM. This TCR came from an adult who was a healthcare worker with PCR-confirmed SARS-CoV-2 infection or an uninfected control (not recorded which). The chain links TRBV28 to TRBJ2-3, with a tentative D call TRBD2 (5 bases). Sequences were derived from whole blood, sampled at baseline. CDR3 region: CASSFGGHTQYF. The DNA of the CDR3 is TGTGCCAGCAGTTTCGGCGGGCATACGCAGTATTTT.